These 15 T cell receptor beta chains share one sample of origin, sequenced in a study of regulatory T cells in long-lasting Graves disease. Time point reported: persistent/refractory GD, antithyroid drugs over 5 years with positive TRAb. RNA isolated from PBMCs was used to make the TCR library. In building TCR beta libraries, iRepertoire HTBI primers were used together with Arm-PCR of CDR3 regions. MiXCR, applied by TCRdb to the multiplex PCR reads, yields one record per CDR3 protein. This table holds around 500,000 distinct CDR3 sequences, more than 20% found once. The sequenced sample was peripheral blood mononuclear cells (PBMCs), obtained when the disease was refractory, from a patient treated with antithyroid drugs. The source of these receptors is a female donor with Graves disease.

This chain connects TRBV27 to TRBJ2-7, with 11 nucleotides matching TRBD1. Trimming at V came to 4 bases and at J to 7 bases, leaving 6 bases not matched to a gene. Germline lookup yields CDR1 MNHEY and CDR2 SMNVEV (reference sequence). This CDR3 contains 14 residues. This CDR3 is CASSSGQGATEQYF. CDR3 DNA: TGTGCCAGCAGTTCCGGACAGGGGGCTACAGAGCAGTACTTC.

This clonotype appeared many times. The V call is TRBV7-9, the J call TRBJ2-7; a possible D gene is TRBD2 (6 bases). The CDR3 loop spans 14 amino acids. The germline gives CDR1 SEHNR, CDR2 FQNEAQ (reference sequence). With 5 bases removed from V and 7 bases from J, the gap between germline ends came to 18 bases. DNA of the CDR3: TGTGCCAGCAGCGCGGGGCAGGCGTCGCGGGAGCAGTACTTC. Translated, it gives CASSAGQASREQYF.

Notes on this clonotype: At one end, the junction sequence differs from germline, possibly due to a read error. The chain recombines TRBV28 with TRBJ1-2, with D perhaps matching TRBD1 (6 bases). This CDR3 contains 12 residues. Germline CDR1 MDHEN, CDR2 SYDVKM. In nucleotides, the CDR3 is TGTGCCAGCTCCACAGGGAACTATGGCTGCACCTTC. As protein: CASSTGNYGCTF.

This clonotype was seen at least ten times. This chain links TRBV6-1 with TRBJ2-7; tentatively, D is TRBD2 (6 bases). The CDR3 spans 14 residues. Per the germline V gene, CDR1 is MNHNS and CDR2 is SASEGT. The V end lost 9 bases, the J end lost 4 bases, and 19 bases lay between the germline ends. The CDR3 DNA is TGTGCCAGTGGGCTAGCAGGCGCGGGATACGAGCAGTACTTC. This translates into CASGLAGAGYEQYF.

The sample holds many counts of this clonotype. The chain is built from TRBV28 and TRBJ1-5, with D maybe TRBD1 (6 bases). Germline V gene lookup returns CDR1 MDHEN and CDR2 SYDVKM. V was cut by 5 bases and J by 4 bases, with 15 bases left in between. The CDR3 sequence is 15 residues long. The CDR3 here is CASSPPDRYNQPQHF. CDR3 sequence (DNA): TGTGCCAGCAGTCCCCCGGACAGATATAATCAGCCCCAGCATTTT.

This clonotype was seen at least ten times. The chain uses TRBV10-3 and TRBJ1-1; a possible D gene is TRBD1 (5 bases). This CDR3 is built from 13 residues. Germline CDR1 and CDR2: ENHRY and SYGVKD. Trimming cost V 5 bases and J 3 bases, with 10 bases left between them. CDR3: CAISPVRDTEAFF. The CDR3 DNA follows: TGTGCCATCAGTCCCGTCAGGGACACTGAAGCTTTCTTT.

Concerning this clonotype: With a much larger clone just one base away, this may be a read error. The chain uses TRBV27 and TRBJ1-2; perhaps TRBD1 as D (5 bases). Germline CDR1 is MNHEY and CDR2 is SMNVEV (reference sequence). CDR3 length: 15 residues. The CDR3 region is CASSSHWGGTDGYAF. The CDR3 nucleotides read TGTGCCAGCAGTTCCCATTGGGGAGGGACCGATGGCTACGCCTTC.

On this clonotype itself: A read error is possible here, since a much larger clone lies one base away. Here the CDR3 DNA reads TGTGCCAGCAATAAACAGGGTGAGGGGACTGAAGCTTTCTTT. Translating gives CASNKQGEGTEAFF. The chain has TRBV12-3 or TRBV12-4 and TRBJ1-1; TRBD1 is a possible D gene (6 bases). CDR3 length: 14 amino acids. Trimming cost V 7 bases and J 5 bases, with 17 bases left between them.

This clonotype has more than one count but fewer than ten. The V gene is TRBV14, the J gene TRBJ2-7; D is undetermined. In germline, CDR1 is SGHDN, CDR2 FVKESK. Trimming took off 0 bases at V and 3 bases at J, with 9 bases between the two ends. This CDR3 region has 14 residues. CDR3 amino acids: CASSQEAYYYEQYF. Written as DNA, the CDR3 is TGTGCCAGCAGCCAAGAGGCGTACTACTACGAGCAGTACTTC.

This clonotype was seen more than once but under ten times. V usage is TRBV7-2 and J usage is TRBJ2-5; 11 bases map to TRBD2. This CDR3 region has 16 residues. Germline V CDR1 and CDR2: SGHTA, FQGNSA. The junction had 10 bases not matched to a gene; V was cut back by 1 base and J by 9 bases. The chain's CDR3 is CASSLDRTSGWGAQYF. CDR3 coding DNA: TGTGCCAGCAGCTTAGACCGGACTAGCGGGTGGGGGGCCCAGTACTTC. The entire variable domain, with the rest obtained from reference TRBV7-2 and TRBJ2-5, is as follows: GAGVSQSPSNKVTEKGKDVELRCDPISGHTALYWYRQSLGQGLEFLIYFQGNSAPDKSGLPSDRFSAERTGGSVSTLTIQRTQQEDSAVYLCASSLDRTSGWGAQYFGPGTRLLVL.

CDR3 loop: CASSTKREGTSTDTQYF. As DNA, the CDR3 is TGTGCCAGCAGTACCAAGCGGGAGGGTACTAGCACAGATACGCAGTATTTT. This rearrangement joins TRBV6-1 to TRBJ2-3, with 10 bases matching TRBD2. The germline CDR1 and CDR2 sequences are MNHNS and SASEGT. Trimming at V came to 5 bases and at J to 0 bases, leaving 8 bases not matched to a gene. The CDR3 runs 17 residues.

The chain joins TRBV4-1 to TRBJ2-7, with TRBD2 matching over 7 bases. V lost 0 bases to trimming and J lost 2 bases; unmatched junction nucleotides: 10. Germline V gene lookup returns CDR1 MGHRA and CDR2 YSYEKL. The CDR3 is 17 residues long. CDR3 coding DNA: TGCGCCAGCAGCCAAGATTTTCGCCCTAGCGGTACCTACGAGCAGTACTTC. Its protein is CASSQDFRPSGTYEQYF.

This clonotype has at least ten counts. The rearrangement links TRBV28 to TRBJ2-7, with TRBD1 matching 7 bases. The J segment lost 2 bases and the V segment lost 4 bases, leaving 8 bases of the junction unmatched. The CDR3 is 15 residues long. The germline gives CDR1 MDHEN, CDR2 SYDVKM. CDR3 amino acids: CASSSGDSITYEQYF. DNA of the CDR3: TGTGCCAGCAGTTCCGGGGACAGTATTACCTACGAGCAGTACTTC.

This clonotype was detected ten times or more. The chain combines TRBV7-2 with TRBJ1-6; a possible D gene is TRBD1 (5 bases). V lost 4 bases and J lost 7, with 11 bases in between. This CDR3 spans 14 amino acids. Germline lookup yields CDR1 SGHTA and CDR2 FQGNSA. The CDR3 coding sequence is TGTGCCAGCAGCTCGCCAGGGAGGAATTCACCCCTCCACTTT. It encodes CASSSPGRNSPLHF.

This clonotype was seen only a few times. CDR3 in amino acids: CSAKGEAYEQYF. Written as DNA, the CDR3 is TGCAGTGCTAAAGGGGAGGCGTACGAGCAGTACTTC. The gene calls are TRBV20-1 and TRBJ2-7; tentative D call: TRBD2 (6 bases). This CDR3 comprises 12 residues. Germline assignment: CDR1 DFQATT and CDR2 SNEGSKA (reference sequence). The germline V and J ends were trimmed by 4 bases and 4 bases, with 11 bases remaining between them.